Included here is one T cell receptor beta chain sequence, with context. This clonotype was seen a few times. Its specific antigen is unknown. There are no base qualities to consult, and no much larger clone falls within one base. The data are from a study of human T cells and chemical hapten exposure (dated by TCRdb to the early 2020s). Looking at the study overall: For sensitization, 2% DPC in acetone was applied to a 2 cm by 2 cm area of upper inner arm skin. Peripheral blood TCR repertoire changes were tracked in vivo in alopecia patients during primary and secondary sensitization to the hapten diphenylcyclopropenone (DPC). Blood for TCR sequencing was provided by twenty-nine alopecia patients at one to four time points (pre-sensitization, 2, 6 and 24 weeks). Throughout the study period of around 24 weeks, patients also received therapeutic DPC doses to the scalp every week. Patch testing was performed on the upper back with Finn chambers containing 0.01% DPC, and the patch tests were scored after 6 days according to International Contact Dermatitis Research Group standards. Blood samples were taken from patients before sensitization (week 0) and at 2, 6 and about 24 weeks after DPC sensitization. Libraries were pooled for sequencing, and per-sample TCR yields varied mainly because of small differences in library volumes within the pool. The patient cohort, mostly female, included alopecia areata with under or over 50% scalp involvement, alopecia totalis and alopecia universalis.

The receptor library was made with RACE. Sequenced on a NextSeq 500. Library preparation attached unique molecular identifiers to individual cDNA molecules for quantitative, reproducible TCR counting. For every blood RNA sample, sequencing covered both the TCR alpha and TCR beta chains. In the original analysis: The median number of TCRs per sample was around 96,000, ranging from about 20,000 to 700,000. The Decombinator software suite was used to annotate V, J and CDR3 in the TCR reads. To make PS versus PT1 abundance plots, every sample was subsampled to the same number of TCRs (28,000). Expanded TCRs were defined as absent before sensitization and observed at least eight times at the 2-week time point. TCRdb trimmed public reads at Q25 via fastp, called clones via MiXCR and kept in-frame beta chains. Every distinct CDR3 protein forms one entry, paired with its most common genes and DNA. What appears here as the V and J calls and clone size reflects TCRdb's work, not the paper's. The sample table holds around 75,000 distinct CDR3 sequences, of which roughly 10% were seen once. The ten top clones hold 3.5% of the sample.

The investigation overall reported the following: After repeated subsampling, the strength of the expansion versus patch-test correlation and the threshold at which it became significant changed. Compared with pre-sensitization or healthy control sets, expanded TCRs formed significantly more large CDR3 similarity clusters, which is consistent with antigen-driven responses. All patients had alopecia, a presumed autoimmune disease, so their immune response might differ from that of healthy individuals. DPC sensitization did not change the number of TCRs with a frequency above 1 in 1000, and there was no evidence of changes in global repertoire structure. Patch test score correlated positively with the number of PT1 expanded TCRs, reaching significance at thresholds 8, 16 and 32 but not at 4.

For CDR1 and CDR2, the germline V gene lists MRHNA and SNTAGT. The CDR3 runs 14 residues from the cysteine to the phenylalanine. The retained sequence is limited to the CDR3, 42 bases, with the frame set at the first base. V lost 6 bases and J lost 8 bases; the stretch between them is 19 bases long. Per the publication, the time point label means: patch test 1, 2 weeks after DPC sensitization. What this sample's treatment or condition label stands for: therapeutic diphenylcyclopropenone sensitization with weekly scalp DPC. Blood at each patch-test visit was drawn before the patch test was applied. To be eligible, patients had to be aged 18 to 70, diagnosed with alopecia and judged suitable for DPC therapy, while pregnant patients were excluded. Total RNA was extracted from unfractionated whole blood that had been collected in Tempus Blood RNA tubes.

The sequence derives from an older woman with alopecia areata. Some clones in this sample may be carry-over from other donors' samples. The sequence links TRBV6-4 to TRBJ1-1; the D gene is perhaps TRBD1, on 5 matching bases. The specimen was whole blood, collected in connection with sensitization to the hapten diphenylcyclopropenone (DPC). CDR3 reads: CASRVGPPWGEAFF. The nucleotide sequence reads as follows: TGTGCCAGCAGGGTCGGGCCACCCTGGGGGGAAGCTTTCTTT.